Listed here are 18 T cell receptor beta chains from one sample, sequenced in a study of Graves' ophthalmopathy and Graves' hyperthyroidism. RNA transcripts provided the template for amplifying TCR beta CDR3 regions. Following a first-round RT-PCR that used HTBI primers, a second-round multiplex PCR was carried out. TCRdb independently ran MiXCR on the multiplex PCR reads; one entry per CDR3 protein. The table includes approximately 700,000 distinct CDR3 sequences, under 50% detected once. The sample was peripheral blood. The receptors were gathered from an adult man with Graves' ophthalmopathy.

CDR3 sequence reads: CSLAGFDEQYF. Here the CDR3 DNA reads TGCAGCTTGGCAGGGTTCGACGAGCAGTACTTC. The chain joins TRBV29-1 to TRBJ2-7; possibly TRBD1 for D (5 bases). V shed 8 bases and J shed 5 bases, with 13 bases lying between them. The CDR3 is 11 amino acids. The germline V gene has CDR1 SQVTM and CDR2 ANQGSEA.

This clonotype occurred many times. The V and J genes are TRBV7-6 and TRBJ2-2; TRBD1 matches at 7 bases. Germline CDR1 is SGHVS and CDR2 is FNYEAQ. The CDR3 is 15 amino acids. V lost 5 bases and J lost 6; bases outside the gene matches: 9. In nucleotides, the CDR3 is TGTGCCAGCAGCCAGACAGGGATCGGGGCCGGGGAGCTGTTTTTT. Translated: CASSQTGIGAGELFF.

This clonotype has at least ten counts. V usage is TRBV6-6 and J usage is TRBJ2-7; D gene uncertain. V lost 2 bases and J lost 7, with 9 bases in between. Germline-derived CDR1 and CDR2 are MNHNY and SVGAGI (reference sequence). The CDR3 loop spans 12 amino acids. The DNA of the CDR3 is TGTGCCAGCAGTTACGAGGCTTTGGAGCAGTACTTC. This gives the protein CASSYEALEQYF.

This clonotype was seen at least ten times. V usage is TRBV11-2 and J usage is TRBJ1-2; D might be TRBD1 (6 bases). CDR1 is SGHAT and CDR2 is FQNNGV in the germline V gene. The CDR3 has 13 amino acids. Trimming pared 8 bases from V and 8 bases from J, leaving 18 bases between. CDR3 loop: CASASEAGGGYTF. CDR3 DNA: TGTGCCAGCGCCTCTGAAGCGGGGGGCGGCTACACCTTC.

CDR3 residues: CASSFRDRAYNEQFF. For the CDR3, the DNA is TGTGCCAGCAGCTTCCGGGACAGAGCGTACAATGAGCAGTTCTTC. V gene TRBV7-4 combines with J gene TRBJ2-5, with 7 nucleotides matching TRBD1. The J call may be mistaken, given a closer DNA end match to TRBJ2-1. The germline V gene encodes CDR1 SGHVT and CDR2 SQSDAQ. The CDR3 spans 15 residues.

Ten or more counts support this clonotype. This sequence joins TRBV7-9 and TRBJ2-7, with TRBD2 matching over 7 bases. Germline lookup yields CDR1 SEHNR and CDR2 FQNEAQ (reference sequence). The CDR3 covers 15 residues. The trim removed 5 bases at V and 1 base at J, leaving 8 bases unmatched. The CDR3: CASSEGRAKSYEQYF. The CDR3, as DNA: TGTGCCAGCAGCGAAGGGAGGGCCAAGTCCTACGAGCAGTACTTC.

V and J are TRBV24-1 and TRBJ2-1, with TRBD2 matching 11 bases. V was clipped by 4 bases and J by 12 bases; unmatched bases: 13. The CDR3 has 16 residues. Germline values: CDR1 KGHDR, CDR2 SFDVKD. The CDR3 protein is CATSDSAGTSGGGQFF. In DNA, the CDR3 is TGTGCCACCAGTGACAGCGCCGGGACTAGCGGCGGAGGGCAGTTCTTC.

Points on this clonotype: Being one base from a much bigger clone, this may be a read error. CDR3 in amino acids: CASSTRGLGEAQYF. The CDR3, as DNA: TGTGCCAGCAGCACCAGGGGGCTGGGGGAGGCCCAGTACTTC. This rearrangement joins TRBV11-2 to TRBJ2-5, with TRBD1 identical over 8 bases. The CDR3 contains 14 residues. V gave up 5 bases and J gave up 9 bases; unmatched junction bases: 11. Germline V gives CDR1 SGHAT, CDR2 FQNNGV. The entire variable domain, with the rest obtained from reference TRBV11-2 and TRBJ2-5, is as follows: EAGVAQSPRYKIIEKRQSVAFWCNPISGHATLYWYQQILGQGPKLLIQFQNNGVVDDSQLPKDRFSAERLKGVDSTLKIQPAKLEDSAVYLCASSTRGLGEAQYFGPGTRLLVL.

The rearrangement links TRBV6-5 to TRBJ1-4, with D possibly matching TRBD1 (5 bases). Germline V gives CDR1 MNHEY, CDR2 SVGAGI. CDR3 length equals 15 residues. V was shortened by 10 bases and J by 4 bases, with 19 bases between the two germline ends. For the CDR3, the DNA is TGTGCCATCAGGGCCAGGGTGAAGGATAATGAAAAACTGTTTTTT. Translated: CAIRARVKDNEKLFF.

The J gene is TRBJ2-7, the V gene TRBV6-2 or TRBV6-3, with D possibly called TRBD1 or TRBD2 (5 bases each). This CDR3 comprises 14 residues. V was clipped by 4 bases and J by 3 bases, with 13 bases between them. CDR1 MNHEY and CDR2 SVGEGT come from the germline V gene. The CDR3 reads CASSLARGIYEQYF. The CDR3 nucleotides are TGTGCCAGCAGTTTGGCGAGGGGAATCTACGAGCAGTACTTC.

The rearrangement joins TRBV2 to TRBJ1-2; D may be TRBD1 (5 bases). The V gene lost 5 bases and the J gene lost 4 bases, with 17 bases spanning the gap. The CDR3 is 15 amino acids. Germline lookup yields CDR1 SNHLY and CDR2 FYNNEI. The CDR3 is CASSYGPRGGYGYTF. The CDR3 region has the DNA TGTGCCAGCAGTTACGGGCCTCGGGGGGGCTATGGCTACACCTTC.

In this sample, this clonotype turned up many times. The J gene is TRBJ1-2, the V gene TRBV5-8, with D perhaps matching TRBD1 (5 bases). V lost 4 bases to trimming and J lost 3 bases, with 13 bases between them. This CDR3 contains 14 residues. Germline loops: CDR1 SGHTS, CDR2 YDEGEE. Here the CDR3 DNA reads TGTGCCAGCAGCGAACCCAGGGTACACTATGGCTACACCTTC. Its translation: CASSEPRVHYGYTF.

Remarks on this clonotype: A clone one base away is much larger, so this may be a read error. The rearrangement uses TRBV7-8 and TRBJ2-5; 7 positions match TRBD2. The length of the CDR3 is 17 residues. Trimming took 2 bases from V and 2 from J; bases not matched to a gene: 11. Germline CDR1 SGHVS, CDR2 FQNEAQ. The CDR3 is CASSLPRTRRGQETQYF. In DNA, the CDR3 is TGTGCCAGCAGCTTACCCCGGACTAGGCGGGGGCAAGAGACCCAGTACTTC.

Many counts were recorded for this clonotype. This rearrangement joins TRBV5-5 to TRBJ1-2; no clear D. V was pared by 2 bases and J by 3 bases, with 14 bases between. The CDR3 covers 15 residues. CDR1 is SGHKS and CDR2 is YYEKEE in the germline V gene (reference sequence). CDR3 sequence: CASSFLPDGDYGYTF. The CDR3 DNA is TGTGCCAGCAGCTTCCTCCCCGATGGTGACTATGGCTACACCTTC.

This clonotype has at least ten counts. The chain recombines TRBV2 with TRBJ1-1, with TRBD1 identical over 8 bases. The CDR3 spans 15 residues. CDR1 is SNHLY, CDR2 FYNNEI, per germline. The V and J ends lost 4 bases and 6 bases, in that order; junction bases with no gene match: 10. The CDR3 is CASSAFQGASAEAFF. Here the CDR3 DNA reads TGTGCCAGCAGTGCTTTTCAGGGGGCGAGTGCTGAAGCTTTCTTT.

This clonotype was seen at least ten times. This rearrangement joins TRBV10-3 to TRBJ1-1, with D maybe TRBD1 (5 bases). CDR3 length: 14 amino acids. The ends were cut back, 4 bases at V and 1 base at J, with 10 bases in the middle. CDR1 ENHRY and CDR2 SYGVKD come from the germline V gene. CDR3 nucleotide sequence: TGTGCCATCAGTGGGGGACCGACGAACACTGAAGCTTTCTTT. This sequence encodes CAISGGPTNTEAFF.

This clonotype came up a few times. The CDR3 nucleotides read TGTGCCAGCAGCCAAATTTCAGGGGGCTTCATGAACACTGAAGCTTTCTTT. Encoded protein: CASSQISGGFMNTEAFF. V usage is TRBV14 and J usage is TRBJ1-1; TRBD1 matches at 8 bases. Germline CDR1 and CDR2: SGHDN and FVKESK. The CDR3 length is 17 residues. V dropped 2 bases and J dropped 0; count of bases not matched to a gene: 8.

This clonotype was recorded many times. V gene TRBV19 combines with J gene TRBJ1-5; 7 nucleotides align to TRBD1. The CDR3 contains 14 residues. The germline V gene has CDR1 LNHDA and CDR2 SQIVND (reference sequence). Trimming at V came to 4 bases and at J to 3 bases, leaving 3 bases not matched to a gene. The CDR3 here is CASSNDRVNQPQHF. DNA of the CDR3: TGTGCCAGTAGTAACGACAGGGTCAATCAGCCCCAGCATTTT. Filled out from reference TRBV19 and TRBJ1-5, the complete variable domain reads DGGITQSPKYLFRKEGQNVTLSCEQNLNHDAMYWYRQDPGQGLRLIYYSQIVNDFQKGDIAEGYSVSREKKESFPLTVTSAQKNPTAFYLCASSNDRVNQPQHFGDGTRLSIL.